This T cell receptor beta chain was recovered during a study of shared clonotypes between healthy human individuals. About the research overall: Three plates each covered CD4 naive and memory; CD8 naive two, CD8 memory one.

Produced via immunoSEQ multiplex PCR; TCRdb's table is partial and in-frame only. The repertoire holds 2 million to 2.5 million clones, approximately 95% seen once, with under 0.45% in the top ten. As to this clone: The antigen remains undetermined.

Study-wide results and caveats: Expectations were that clonotype sharing among donors would be affected by sequencing depth.

V dropped 6 bases and J dropped 3 bases, with 11 bases sitting between them. This CDR3 has 13 residues. In germline, CDR1 is MNHNS, CDR2 SASEGT. Source material: naive CD4+ T cells from PBMCs. Noted subset: CD45RA+ positively selected. This receptor was taken from a man between 18 and 29 years old in good health. Some clones in this sample may be carry-over from other donors' samples. V gene TRBV6-1 combines with J gene TRBJ1-2; D may be TRBD1 (5 bases). The CDR3 loop reads CASRLGGDYGYTF. The CDR3 DNA follows: TGTGCCAGCAGGCTGGGGGGTGACTATGGCTACACCTTC.